This TCR beta chain stems from a study of CD8 T cells in ankylosing spondylitis. Overall study results and limits: A TCR beta motif of several highly homologous variants seemed to mark ankylosing spondylitis blood. Disease-linked clones were found to be CD8+ and relatively rare in peripheral blood. Disease-linked clones reportedly concentrated significantly in matched ankylosing spondylitis synovial fluid. Reports of some motif variants in reactive arthritis synovial fluid and blood predate this one.

Deletions cut 2 bases from V and 4 bases from J, with 13 bases between. This CDR3 is built from 15 residues. The germline V gene has CDR1 SEHNR and CDR2 FQNEAQ (reference sequence). Using quantitative 5'-RACE with molecular barcodes, the authors made TCR beta libraries. TCRdb recomputed calls from the 5' RACE reads with MiXCR, one row per CDR3 protein. This table holds 200,000 to 250,000 distinct CDR3 sequences, about 18% found once. In its sample, this clonotype was seen a few times. Antigen specificity is unknown. Sequenced: blood, either unsorted or a sorted T cell fraction (not recorded which). This TCR was recovered from a male donor with ankylosing spondylitis. V and J are TRBV7-9 and TRBJ2-3, with D maybe TRBD2 (6 bases). The CDR3 region is CASSLRREGADTQYF. CDR3 DNA sequence: TGTGCCAGCAGCTTACGGCGGGAAGGGGCAGATACGCAGTATTTT.